A selection of T cell receptor beta chains follows, all from one sample in a study of T cell responses to AZD1222 COVID-19 vaccine. Using immunoSEQ multiplex PCR, the repertoire was profiled, and TCRdb retains in-frame clones only, with some absent. Here the sample spans about 110,000 clones, about 85% being singletons. This material consisted of peripheral blood, taken on day 0 of AZD1222 vaccination. The source of these receptors is an adult in good health. CDR3s include the opening cysteine and the closing phenylalanine or tryptophan. D genes are given only for firm matches. Not all rows give a size; the values are once, few, many and, for expanded clones, a class.

clone size: NA
J gene: TRBJ2-7
D gene: NA
V gene: TRBV7-2
CDR3 protein: CASSLLGQSTYEQYF
CDR3 DNA: TGTGCCAGCAGTCTTTTAGGACAATCGACCTACGAGCAGTACTTC

clone size: NA
J gene: TRBJ1-1
D gene: TRBD1
V gene: TRBV18
CDR3 protein: CASSPGQGRIEAFF
CDR3 DNA: TGTGCCAGCTCACCCGGACAGGGGAGAATTGAAGCTTTCTTT

clone size: NA
J gene: TRBJ1-2
D gene: NA
V gene: TRBV3-1/TRBV3-2
CDR3 protein: CASSQGMRAGEYYGYTF
CDR3 DNA: TGTGCCAGCAGCCAAGGAATGCGGGCAGGGGAGTACTATGGCTACACCTTC

clone size: NA
J gene: TRBJ1-3
D gene: NA
V gene: TRBV12-3/TRBV12-4
CDR3 protein: CASSAGVGNTIYF
CDR3 DNA: TGTGCCAGCAGCGCCGGGGTCGGAAACACCATATATTTT

clone size: NA
J gene: TRBJ2-7
D gene: NA
V gene: TRBV4-2
CDR3 protein: CASSQEGKPQTYEQYF
CDR3 DNA: TGTGCCAGCAGCCAAGAAGGAAAGCCCCAAACCTACGAGCAGTACTTC

clone size: NA
J gene: TRBJ2-1
D gene: TRBD2
V gene: TRBV5-1
CDR3 protein: CASSEGTSGYNEQFF
CDR3 DNA: TGCGCCAGCAGCGAAGGGACTAGCGGCTACAATGAGCAGTTCTTC

clone size: once
J gene: TRBJ1-2
D gene: TRBD1
V gene: TRBV2
CDR3 protein: CASRSPESALTGTYGYTF
CDR3 DNA: TGTGCCAGCAGGAGCCCCGAATCCGCCCTGACAGGGACTTATGGCTACACCTTC

clone size: NA
J gene: TRBJ2-7
D gene: NA
V gene: TRBV5-4
CDR3 protein: CASSSFKGGSSYEQYF
CDR3 DNA: TGTGCCAGCAGCTCGTTTAAGGGGGGCAGCTCCTACGAGCAGTACTTC

clone size: NA
J gene: TRBJ2-5
D gene: NA
V gene: TRBV7-9
CDR3 protein: CASSLENTLGEETQYF
CDR3 DNA: TGTGCCAGCAGCTTAGAGAACACCTTGGGGGAAGAGACCCAGTACTTC

clone size: NA
J gene: TRBJ2-7
D gene: TRBD2
V gene: TRBV5-6
CDR3 protein: CASSLEVGLAHYEQYF
CDR3 DNA: TGTGCCAGCAGCTTGGAGGTTGGACTAGCCCACTACGAGCAGTACTTC

clone size: NA
J gene: TRBJ2-2
D gene: NA
V gene: TRBV7-3
CDR3 protein: CASSPQFRSGELFF
CDR3 DNA: TGTGCCAGCAGCCCACAGTTCAGATCCGGGGAGCTGTTTTTT

clone size: NA
J gene: TRBJ1-2
D gene: NA
V gene: TRBV7-9
CDR3 protein: CASSLEQYNYGYTF
CDR3 DNA: TGTGCCAGCAGCTTAGAACAGTACAACTATGGCTACACCTTC

clone size: NA
J gene: TRBJ1-1
D gene: NA
V gene: TRBV10-3
CDR3 protein: CAIRTRNTEAFF
CDR3 DNA: TGTGCCATCAGGACACGGAACACTGAAGCTTTCTTT

clone size: few
J gene: TRBJ2-1
D gene: NA
V gene: TRBV6-1
CDR3 protein: CASSELEQFF
CDR3 DNA: TGTGCCAGCAGTGAACTTGAGCAGTTCTTC

clone size: NA
J gene: TRBJ1-1
D gene: NA
V gene: TRBV11-1
CDR3 protein: CASSSTIDTEAFF
CDR3 DNA: TGTGCCAGCAGCTCCACCATTGACACTGAAGCTTTCTTT

clone size: NA
J gene: TRBJ2-1
D gene: NA
V gene: TRBV10-3
CDR3 protein: CAISEWGDSSYNEQFF
CDR3 DNA: TGTGCCATCAGTGAGTGGGGGGACTCTTCCTACAATGAGCAGTTCTTC

clone size: NA
J gene: TRBJ1-2
D gene: NA
V gene: TRBV5-1
CDR3 protein: CASSLVWRDPAGIYGYTF
CDR3 DNA: TGCGCCAGCAGCTTGGTATGGAGGGACCCGGCAGGGATCTATGGCTACACCTTC

clone size: NA
J gene: TRBJ1-4
D gene: NA
V gene: TRBV3-1/TRBV3-2
CDR3 protein: CASSQPQGTNEKLFF
CDR3 DNA: TGTGCCAGCAGCCAACCACAGGGAACTAATGAAAAACTGTTTTTT

clone size: NA
J gene: TRBJ1-1
D gene: NA
V gene: TRBV5-1
CDR3 protein: CASSLVGSEAFF
CDR3 DNA: TGCGCCAGCAGCTTGGTTGGCAGTGAAGCTTTCTTT

clone size: NA
J gene: TRBJ1-4
D gene: TRBD1
V gene: TRBV6-5
CDR3 protein: CASSRGQNEKLFF
CDR3 DNA: TGTGCCAGCAGCAGGGGGCAGAATGAAAAACTGTTTTTT